This T cell receptor beta chain emerged from a study of T cells expressing NK-cell markers (dated by TCRdb to the early 2020s). Regarding the complete study: Three sorted T-cell subsets (CD3+CD56+NKG2C+, CD3+CD56+NKG2C- and CD3+CD56-NKG2C+) from fewer than 10 donors had their TCR beta-chain repertoires profiled. Seven of the eight sequenced donors were HCMV-seropositive and one was HCMV-seronegative. Randomly selected healthy volunteers, three men and five women, were used as the eight sequenced donors. The libraries were sequenced on Illumina HiSeq 2000/2500, MiSeq or NextSeq, producing 2 x 150 bp reads.

HCMV serostatus was determined by detecting HCMV-specific IgG in serum with a commercial ELISA kit. Peripheral blood mononuclear cells were isolated from blood by Ficoll density gradient centrifugation. Beyond this particular receptor, the publication reports: In more than five donors, the dominant CD3+CD56+NKG2C+ clonotypes were found to rank among the top 10 CD8+ clonotypes and to make up roughly 1.0-7.0% of CD8+ T cells. It remained unclear whether the expanded NKG2C-expressing T cell clones were specific for HCMV antigens. Those dominant clonotypes were again the most abundant among CD3+CD56-NKG2C+ cells in a handful of donors, at 28.3-60.1%.

Counted from cysteine to phenylalanine, this CDR3 has 13 amino acids. The nucleotide record is missing. The listed sequencing device is Illumina HiSeq 2000. TCR beta cDNA libraries were prepared using 5'RACE template switching, which introduced a universal primer site and unique molecular identifiers. Priming for cDNA synthesis came from the TCR beta constant segment, and two successive PCR amplification steps followed. In the original analysis: MIGEC was used to demultiplex reads and group the reads by UMI, and MiTCR was used to assemble and quantify clonotypes. To exclude erroneous sequences, any TCR cDNA sequence not supported by at least two reads was discarded. The tcR package was used for downstream repertoire analysis, and clonotypes were matched between fractions using CDR3 nucleotide sequence together with V segment. Antigen specificity was annotated against VDJdb with VDJmatch, allowing one amino acid substitution in CDR3. TCRdb reprocessed the public reads and reports one entry per CDR3 protein sequence, without DNA. Clone size and V and J calls follow TCRdb, not the original study. The record for this sample contains about 550,000 distinct CDR3 sequences. Of the sample, 3.5% to 4.5% falls within the top ten clones.

Concerning this clonotype itself: Its antigen remains undetermined.

What was sequenced was blood T cells: a sorted CD56 or NKG2C T cell subset, CD4+ or CD8+ T cells, or bulk PBMC T cells (not recorded which). The rearrangement joined TRBV12-3 or TRBV12-4 to TRBJ2-5. The clonotype originates from a young man in good health. Donor details come from another sample of the same person, matched by shared clones. The CDR3 region reads CASTPSWAETQYF.